A single sample gave rise to the 22 T cell receptor beta chains below, sequenced in a study of shared clonotypes between healthy human individuals. CD8 cells regarded as naive lacked CD45RO, were positively chosen for CCR7, and omitted terminally differentiated effector memory CD45RA+ cells. Clones were read by immunoSEQ multiplex PCR, and TCRdb kept only the in-frame ones, dropping some. The table includes about 2.1 million clones, 85% to 95% detected once. Sequenced material: naive CD8+ T cells from PBMCs. The source is a man in his late teens or twenties in good health. Some clones in this sample may be carry-over from other donors' samples.

The chain couples TRBV10-2 to TRBJ1-2; TRBD1 might be the D (5 bases). Trimming stripped 9 bases from V and 8 bases from J, with 22 bases between. This CDR3 is 14 amino acids long. The germline CDR1 and CDR2 sequences are WSHSY and SAAADI. CDR3 sequence: CASTDPGGTWGYTF. The CDR3 nucleotides read TGCGCCAGTACGGACCCGGGGGGGACGTGGGGCTACACCTTC.

V is TRBV29-1 and J is TRBJ2-1; the D gene is possibly TRBD2 (5 bases). V was pared by 8 bases and J by 3 bases, with 14 bases between. CDR1 and CDR2 (germline): SQVTM, ANQGSEA. This CDR3 spans 13 amino acids. The CDR3 DNA reads as TGCAGCTACCTCGCTGGGAGCTACAATGAGCAGTTCTTC. Encoded protein: CSYLAGSYNEQFF.

This chain joins TRBV9 and TRBJ1-1; TRBD1 might be the D (5 bases). The CDR3 totals 15 residues. V gave up 0 bases and J gave up 4 bases, with 13 bases separating them. The germline V gene has CDR1 SGDLS and CDR2 YYNGEE. In nucleotides, the CDR3 is TGTGCCAGCAGCGTAGTCGGGGTCGGGGGCACTGAAGCTTTCTTT. As protein: CASSVVGVGGTEAFF.

DNA of the CDR3: TGTGCCAGCAGATTTTCGACACTGAACACTGAAGCTTTCTTT. It encodes CASRFSTLNTEAFF. This chain links TRBV6-5 with TRBJ1-1; D unclear. Germline CDR1 is MNHEY and CDR2 is SVGAGI. CDR3 length: 14 amino acids. V was trimmed by 6 bases and J by 0 bases, leaving 11 bases between them.

This chain connects TRBV9 to TRBJ2-2; D possibly corresponds to TRBD2 (5 bases). The CDR3 is 14 amino acids. V lost 3 bases to trimming and J lost 12 bases, with 18 bases between them. The V gene's germline CDR1 is SGDLS and CDR2 YYNGEE. CDR3: CASSADRDLGKLFF. For the CDR3, the DNA is TGTGCCAGCAGCGCGGACCGGGATCTAGGGAAGCTGTTTTTT.

The J gene is TRBJ1-1, the V gene TRBV5-1; the match to TRBD1 covers 10 bases. The germline gives CDR1 SGHRS, CDR2 YFSETQ. The CDR3 sequence is 21 residues long. With 1 base clipped from V and 5 bases from J, the junction kept 23 bases outside the gene matches. CDR3 DNA sequence: TGCGCCAGCAGCTTGCCAAATACAACGGCAATCCGACAGGGGGCTGGGACTGAAGCTTTCTTT. It codes for CASSLPNTTAIRQGAGTEAFF. Together with reference TRBV5-1 and TRBJ1-1, the CDR3 gives the full variable domain: KAGVTQTPRYLIKTRGQQVTLSCSPISGHRSVSWYQQTPGQGLQFLFEYFSETQRNKGNFPGRFSGRQFSNSRSEMNVSTLELGDSALYLCASSLPNTTAIRQGAGTEAFFGQGTRLTVV.

V is TRBV28 and J is TRBJ1-2; 7 bases match TRBD1. Germline lookup yields CDR1 MDHEN and CDR2 SYDVKM. This CDR3 is 15 amino acids long. V dropped 6 bases and J dropped 6; count of bases not matched to a gene: 13. In nucleotides, the CDR3 is TGTGCCAGCAGAGCTAACAGGGGCCCCCTCGATGGCTACACCTTC. Amino acid sequence: CASRANRGPLDGYTF.

This chain connects TRBV27 to TRBJ2-7; no clear D. Germline CDR1 reads MNHEY; CDR2 reads SMNVEV (reference sequence). Trimming took off 8 bases at V and 3 bases at J, with 14 bases between the two ends. The CDR3 consists of 13 residues. This chain's CDR3 is CASGMAFGYEQYF. Here the CDR3 DNA reads TGTGCCAGCGGGATGGCGTTTGGCTACGAGCAGTACTTC.

Worth noting for this clone: An end of the junction differs from the germline gene, which may be a read error. The CDR3 DNA follows: TGTGCCATCAGTGAGTTGGCGGAGAGGGGATACGGGCAGTACTTC. The encoded protein is CAISELAERGYGQYF. The gene calls are TRBV10-3 and TRBJ2-7; either TRBD1 or TRBD2 may fit D (5 bases each). Per germline, CDR1 ENHRY and CDR2 SYGVKD. CDR3 length equals 15 residues.

This chain connects TRBV28 to TRBJ2-3; 8 nucleotides agree with TRBD2. CDR1 MDHEN and CDR2 SYDVKM come from the germline V gene. The CDR3 extends over 14 amino acids. With 6 bases clipped from V and 5 bases from J, the junction kept 7 bases outside the gene matches. The CDR3 sequence: CASSPARGGDTQYF. As DNA, the CDR3 is TGTGCCAGCAGCCCCGCACGGGGGGGAGATACGCAGTATTTT.

This clone was detected once. The CDR3 region is CASIPTLVGTGQTSGTYEQYF. Here the CDR3 DNA reads TGTGCCAGCATCCCCACTCTCGTCGGGACAGGCCAGACTAGCGGAACCTACGAGCAGTACTTC. The chain uses TRBV21-1 and TRBJ2-7; the table calls TRBD2, which could not be checked here. TRBV21-1 is a known pseudogene. The CDR3 has 21 amino acids.

The chain carries TRBV11-2 and TRBJ2-3, with D hard to call. From germline, CDR1 is SGHAT and CDR2 FQNNGV. There are 14 residues in the CDR3. Deletions cut 5 bases from V and 2 bases from J, with 11 bases between. The CDR3 DNA reads TGTGCCAGCAGCGATCGGGCCCCCACAGATACGCAGTATTTT. Its protein product is CASSDRAPTDTQYF.

The CDR3 sequence is CASSLRQPPNEQYF. CDR3 DNA: TGTGCCAGCAGTTTACGGCAACCCCCAAACGAGCAGTACTTC. V and J are TRBV28 and TRBJ2-7; D call uncertain. Trimming removed 2 bases at V and 5 bases at J, with 13 bases between. This CDR3 contains 14 residues. The germline gives CDR1 MDHEN, CDR2 SYDVKM.

The rearrangement links TRBV13 to TRBJ1-1; the D gene is possibly TRBD1 (5 bases). Germline V gives CDR1 PRHDT, CDR2 FYEKMQ (reference sequence). Trimming removed 6 bases at V and 5 bases at J, with 16 bases between. This CDR3 spans 14 amino acids. The CDR3 here is CASSYQGFGTEAFF. The CDR3 DNA sequence: TGTGCCAGCAGTTATCAGGGTTTCGGAACTGAAGCTTTCTTT.

The rearrangement joins TRBV9 to TRBJ2-2; possibly TRBD1 for D (6 bases). Germline V CDR1 and CDR2: SGDLS, YYNGEE. V shed 0 bases and J shed 6 bases, with 12 bases lying between them. The CDR3 is 15 residues long. The CDR3 loop reads CASSVGGRGAGELFF. The CDR3, as DNA: TGTGCCAGCAGCGTAGGGGGCAGGGGCGCCGGGGAGCTGTTTTTT.

The CDR3 DNA sequence: TGTGCCAGCAGCTTTTCGCCCGGGAACGAGCAGTACTTC. Encoded protein: CASSFSPGNEQYF. J is TRBJ2-7 and V is TRBV7-3; TRBD2 is a possible D gene (5 bases). Trimming took 3 bases from V and 5 from J, leaving 11 bases between them. The CDR3 has 13 amino acids. Germline V CDR1 and CDR2: SGHTA, FQGTGA. Full variable domain (rest looked up from reference TRBV7-3 and TRBJ2-7): GAGVSQTPSNKVTEKGKYVELRCDPISGHTALYWYRQSLGQGPEFLIYFQGTGAADDSGLPNDRFFAVRPEGSVSTLKIQRTERGDSAVYLCASSFSPGNEQYFGPGTRLTVT.

V is TRBV11-3 and J is TRBJ2-3; 8 nucleotides match TRBD2. The CDR3 runs 15 residues. Germline assignment: CDR1 SGHNT and CDR2 YENEEA. V lost 4 bases to trimming and J lost 4 bases; unmatched junction nucleotides: 7. CDR3 sequence: CASSSSGGAADTQYF. The CDR3 DNA follows: TGTGCCAGCAGCTCAAGCGGGGGAGCAGCAGATACGCAGTATTTT.

V usage is TRBV7-3 and J usage is TRBJ2-7; the D gene could be TRBD1 or TRBD2 (5 bases each). CDR3 length: 14 amino acids. Trimming removed 6 bases from V and 5 bases from J, with 17 bases in between. Germline CDR1 is SGHTA and CDR2 is FQGTGA. The CDR3 DNA is TGTGCCAGCAGTCGGCCGGGACCGGCACACGAGCAGTACTTC. This encodes CASSRPGPAHEQYF.

The chain uses TRBV28 and TRBJ1-5; TRBD1 matches at 7 bases. The germline CDR1 and CDR2 sequences are MDHEN and SYDVKM. The junction had 9 bases not matched to a gene; V was cut back by 9 bases and J by 7 bases. The CDR3 covers 13 residues. CDR3 residues: CASKPGGWQPQHF. As DNA, the CDR3 is TGTGCCAGTAAACCAGGGGGATGGCAGCCCCAGCATTTT.

The table lists this clone with a few counts. This rearrangement joins TRBV6-5 to TRBJ1-2; D remains unclear. CDR3 length equals 15 residues. V lost 6 bases, J lost 4 bases, and 18 bases lay in between. From germline, CDR1 is MNHEY and CDR2 SVGAGI. CDR3: CASRYEGRYPYGYTF. CDR3 DNA sequence: TGTGCCAGCAGATACGAGGGCCGATACCCCTATGGCTACACCTTC.

The chain employs TRBV19 and TRBJ1-5, with 7 bases identical to TRBD1. Germline-derived CDR1 and CDR2 are LNHDA and SQIVND (reference sequence). The CDR3 has 13 residues. Trimming at V came to 5 bases and at J to 15 bases, leaving 13 bases not matched to a gene. The CDR3 protein is CASSPPPTGRRHF. CDR3 DNA sequence: TGTGCCAGTAGTCCCCCCCCGACAGGGCGCCGGCATTTT.

As concerns this clone: Distinct nucleotide sequences in the sample also encode this CDR3. The CDR3 protein is CASSLSSDEQFF. The CDR3 DNA sequence: TGTGCCAGCAGCTTAAGTTCCGATGAGCAGTTCTTC. The chain carries TRBV7-9 and TRBJ2-1; D remains unclear. The CDR3 loop spans 12 amino acids. Trimming took off 2 bases at V and 8 bases at J, with 7 bases between the two ends. Germline-derived CDR1 and CDR2 are SEHNR and FQNEAQ (reference sequence).